The present T cell receptor beta chain was sequenced within a study of blood T cell repertoires in COVID-19 (dated by TCRdb to 2020 to 2022). A note on the overall study: Collaborator samples came from the United States, Italy and Spain and covered acute and convalescent phases of COVID-19. Deeply sampled blood TCRbeta repertoires from subjects exposed to, actively infected with, or recovered from COVID-19 were included in the dataset. A freely available public database, intended as a resource for researchers studying the immune response to SARS-CoV-2, is where the repertoires were released. The prospective study material was composed of cDNA or gDNA derived from T cells, B-cell-depleted T cells, or PBMCs. Where available, HLA class I and class II types were obtained from metadata supplied by the sample provider rather than from assay-based typing. Nearly every sample came with metadata listing a de-identified subject ID, COVID-19 status, age in years and sex. Samples were obtained from the ongoing ImmuneRACE study (first 160 participants) and from 1,254 subjects provided by 6 global collaborators. Here is what the overall study found, with its caveats: The amount of clinical and demographic metadata varied by source and participant and was provided uncurated.

Details on this clone: Its antigen specificity is not known. Base-call qualities are not available, and no considerably larger clone is one nucleotide away.

Reading from cysteine to phenylalanine, the CDR3 counts 13 amino acids. The CDR3 DNA has 39 bases and is translated from base 1. V lost 7 bases and J lost 1 base, and the count of bases not matched to a germline gene is 3. Looking up the germline V gene yields CDR1 WSHSY and CDR2 SAAADI. In Seattle, one collaborating source enrolled patients while the infection was active and tracked those patients longitudinally over the course of disease. Whole blood was collected in K2EDTA tubes by collaborating institutions according to the institutions' own protocols. For TCRbeta analysis, collaborators shipped samples in one of three forms: frozen whole blood, isolated PBMCs, or DNA extracted from either of those sample types. The immunoSEQ Assay, a bias-controlled multiplex PCR, was used to amplify TCRbeta CDR3 regions from genomic DNA. On the study's bioinformatics: Nucleated cell counts per sample were estimated from amplification of reference gene primers within the assay. To quantify the absolute abundance of each unique TCRbeta CDR3 rearrangement, sequence reads were collapsed and filtered. For each sample, productive Simpson clonality was calculated as the square root of Simpson's diversity index over productive rearrangements. In its TCRdb copy, this immuneACCESS table keeps in-frame sequences only and misses some clones. Where compared with another copy, unresolved V genes explain less than half of these, and the others have no known cause. Clone size and the V and J calls come from that table; the DNA yielded D and trimming. Here the sample has 75,000 to 85,000 clones; roughly 85% occur a single time. 11% of the sample rests with the top ten.

The sequenced sample was peripheral blood. This chain is built from TRBV10-2 and TRBJ2-7; 8 bases in the junction line up with TRBD2. The clonotype was recovered from a man in his 60s with COVID-19, enrolled during active disease. The DNA reads as follows: TGCGCCAGCACGGGGGGGACGTCCTACGAGCAGTACTTC. Its coded protein is CASTGGTSYEQYF.